This T cell receptor beta chain comes out of a study of blood T cell repertoires in COVID-19. Study-level information: T cells, B-cell-depleted T cells, or PBMCs provided the cDNA or gDNA that served as material.

The CDR3 length is 16 residues. Trimming removed 5 bases from V and 7 bases from J; junction bases left unmatched: 8. CDR1 and CDR2 (germline): SGHVS, FNYEAQ. Source study methods: From reference gene primer amplification, estimates of nucleated cell counts were derived. TCRdb's table, derived via immunoSEQ multiplex PCR, lists solely in-frame clones and lacks some. That table supplies the V and J calls and clone size; D and trimming were determined from the DNA. The table lists about 300,000 clones, about 89% of them singletons, with approximately 6.5% in the top ten. The source of this sequence is a man younger than 30 who had recovered from COVID-19. This sequence joins TRBV7-6 and TRBJ2-1, with 13 bases lining up with TRBD2. The specimen was peripheral blood. For the CDR3, the DNA is TGTGCCAGCAGCAGAGGACTAGCGGGAGTGGGTAATGAGCAGTTCTTC. Translating gives CASSRGLAGVGNEQFF.